This T cell receptor (beta chain) came from a study of blood T cell repertoires in COVID-19. The CDR3 sequence is 12 residues long. Germline assignment: CDR1 SQVTM and CDR2 ANQGSEA. Trimming shortened V by 3 bases and J by 6 bases, and 12 bases separated the two germline ends. Some clones are missing from TCRdb's copy, which holds only in-frame ones; the method was immunoSEQ multiplex PCR. The sample records some 320,000 clones, 70% to 90% being singletons. The origin of this receptor is a woman between 45 and 65 years old who had recovered from COVID-19. V is TRBV29-1 and J is TRBJ2-7, with D maybe TRBD2 (6 bases). The sample was peripheral blood. The CDR3 coding sequence is TGCAGCGTTGAGCGGGGTAGGAGCGAGCAGTACTTC. It is translated as CSVERGRSEQYF.